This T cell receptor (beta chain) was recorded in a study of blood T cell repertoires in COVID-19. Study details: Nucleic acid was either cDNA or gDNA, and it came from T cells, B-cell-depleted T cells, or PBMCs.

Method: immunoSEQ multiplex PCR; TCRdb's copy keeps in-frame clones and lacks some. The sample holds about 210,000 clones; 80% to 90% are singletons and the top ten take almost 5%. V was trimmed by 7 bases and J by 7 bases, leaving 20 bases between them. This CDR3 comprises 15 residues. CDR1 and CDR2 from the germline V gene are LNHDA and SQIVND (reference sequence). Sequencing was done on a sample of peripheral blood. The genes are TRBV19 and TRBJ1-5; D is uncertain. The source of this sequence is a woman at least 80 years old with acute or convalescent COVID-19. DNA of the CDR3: TGTGCCAGTAACATCCGGGGAGGTCGGTCCCAGCCCCAGCATTTT. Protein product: CASNIRGGRSQPQHF.